These 9 T cell receptor beta chains share one sample of origin, sequenced in a study of T cell changes during pregnancy in multiple sclerosis. Profiling relied on immunoSEQ multiplex PCR, and the TCRdb table lists in-frame clones only, not all of them. The sample records around 28,000 clones, approximately 88% being singletons. The source was CD4+ T cells from peripheral blood mononuclear cells, collected in the first trimester of pregnancy. The source is a female donor in good health, enrolled as a control in a pregnancy study.

This chain connects TRBV9 to TRBJ1-1; TRBD1 matches 9 bases. Unmatched junction bases numbered 8, after V lost 3 bases and J lost 5 bases. This CDR3 has 15 residues. The germline CDR1 and CDR2 sequences are SGDLS and YYNGEE. CDR3 nucleotides: TGTGCCAGCAGCGACCAACCGGGACAGGGAACTGAAGCTTTCTTT. Protein: CASSDQPGQGTEAFF.

V and J are TRBV7-3 and TRBJ2-5; the match to TRBD2 covers 7 bases. After removal of 0 bases from V and 5 bases from J, the junction contained 9 bases not matched to a gene. CDR3 size: 16 residues. Germline CDR1 is SGHTA and CDR2 is FQGTGA. CDR3 bases: TGTGCCAGCAGCTTAACGGGGGGAGGGCTATGGGAGACCCAGTACTTC. Protein sequence: CASSLTGGGLWETQYF.

A few counts support this clone. The rearrangement joins TRBV19 to TRBJ2-3, with 11 nucleotides matching TRBD2. The CDR3 totals 16 residues. With V trimmed by 5 bases and J by 3 bases, 7 bases remained unmatched. CDR1 and CDR2 from the germline V gene are LNHDA and SQIVND (reference sequence). CDR3: CASSPLLAGATDTQYF. The DNA of the CDR3 is TGTGCCAGTAGTCCTCTACTAGCGGGAGCGACAGATACGCAGTATTTT.

The V and J genes are TRBV7-9 and TRBJ2-1, with 10 positions matching TRBD2. The germline CDR1 and CDR2 sequences are SEHNR and FQNEAQ (reference sequence). After removal of 8 bases from V and 7 bases from J, the junction contained 14 bases not matched to a gene. The CDR3 extends over 16 amino acids. The CDR3 here is CASEGSGGLPGNEQFF. The CDR3 nucleotides read TGTGCCAGCGAGGGTAGCGGGGGGCTCCCGGGGAATGAGCAGTTCTTC.

This clone is medium-sized by share. This chain connects TRBV2 to TRBJ2-1, with D maybe TRBD1 (7 bases). Trimming cost V 6 bases and J 5 bases, with 11 bases left between them. The V gene's germline CDR1 is SNHLY and CDR2 FYNNEI. The CDR3 totals 13 residues. In DNA form, the CDR3 reads TGTGCCAGCAGCAGGGGGGTCGACAATGAGCAGTTCTTC. It is translated as CASSRGVDNEQFF.

The rearrangement links TRBV5-1 to TRBJ2-1; 7 bases align to TRBD2. V gave up 5 bases and J gave up 4 bases; unmatched junction bases: 6. The CDR3 length is 14 residues. Germline CDR1 is SGHRS and CDR2 is YFSETQ. The CDR3, as DNA: TGCGCCAGCAGAAGGGAGGGGACTTACAATGAGCAGTTCTTC. This codes for CASRREGTYNEQFF.

The chain employs TRBV2 and TRBJ2-5; possible D gene TRBD2, 6 bases. V shed 4 bases and J shed 1 base, with 10 bases lying between them. The CDR3 contains 14 residues. CDR1 and CDR2 (germline): SNHLY, FYNNEI. The chain's CDR3 is CASSGVTSQETQYF. CDR3 in DNA: TGTGCCAGCAGTGGGGTGACTAGCCAAGAGACCCAGTACTTC.

This chain uses TRBV10-3 with TRBJ1-1, with 7 nucleotides matching TRBD1. CDR3 size: 14 residues. The V and J ends lost 5 bases and 2 bases, in that order; junction bases with no gene match: 5. CDR1 ENHRY and CDR2 SYGVKD come from the germline V gene. CDR3 DNA: TGTGCCATCAGTACAGGGGACCTTAACACTGAAGCTTTCTTT. This translates into CAISTGDLNTEAFF.

V and J are TRBV25-1 and TRBJ1-4, with 9 bases fitting TRBD1. The V and J ends lost 4 bases and 8 bases, in that order; junction bases with no gene match: 11. This CDR3 is 16 amino acids long. CDR1 MGHDK and CDR2 SYGVNS come from the germline V gene. The CDR3 here is CASSAGTGFAGEKLFF. CDR3 nucleotides: TGTGCCAGCAGTGCCGGGACAGGGTTTGCCGGCGAAAAACTGTTTTTT.